This T cell receptor beta chain was retrieved from a study of blood T cell repertoires in COVID-19. In the study overall: Samples came from the United States, Italy and Spain, spanning acute and convalescent COVID-19.

The CDR3 spans 14 residues. The germline gives CDR1 KGHSH, CDR2 LQKENI. V was pared by 6 bases and J by 1 base, with 3 bases of the junction left unmatched. Sequencing used immunoSEQ multiplex PCR; TCRdb keeps in-frame clones, though not all of them. The sample records 200,000 to 300,000 clones, nearly 85% being singletons. The TCR comes from a human donor in a cohort sampled during active COVID-19. This chain connects TRBV18 to TRBJ1-1; the match to TRBD1 covers 9 bases. The sequenced sample was peripheral blood. The CDR3 DNA follows: TGTGCCAGCTCCAGGACAGGGGAGAACACTGAAGCTTTCTTT. This translates into CASSRTGENTEAFF.